A selection of T cell receptor beta chains follows, all from one sample in a study of cytomegalovirus exposure and HLA in healthy donors. Here immunoSEQ multiplex PCR was the method, and the copy in TCRdb shows in-frame clones only, minus some. The sample includes approximately 160,000 clones, around 80% seen only once; the top ten take 1%. The specimen sequenced was PBMCs. These receptors were taken from a woman aged 45-65 years in good health and CMV-seropositive. The CDR3 runs from the conserved cysteine through the conserved F or W.

v_gene: TRBV18
j_gene: TRBJ1-1
CDR3aa: CASSRTENTEAFF

v_gene: TRBV5-4
j_gene: TRBJ1-2
CDR3aa: CASSSGQGLMTLYGYTF

v_gene: TRBV27
j_gene: TRBJ1-5
CDR3aa: CASSPIERVRYSNQPQHF

v_gene: TRBV5-6
j_gene: TRBJ2-2
CDR3aa: CASRFMGRGGPRTGELFF

v_gene: TRBV2
j_gene: TRBJ1-4
CDR3aa: CASSPNRDSHEKLFF

v_gene: TRBV28
j_gene: TRBJ1-5
CDR3aa: CASSPRRGFNQPQHF

v_gene: TRBV9
j_gene: TRBJ2-5
CDR3aa: CASSVATGSKETQYF

v_gene: TRBV19
j_gene: TRBJ1-5
CDR3aa: CASSIGQIAYSNQPQHF

v_gene: TRBV5-6
j_gene: TRBJ1-6
CDR3aa: CASSLIRDRGFGPLHF

v_gene: TRBV2
j_gene: TRBJ2-4
CDR3aa: CASSESLAKNIQYF

v_gene: TRBV19
j_gene: TRBJ2-7
CDR3aa: CASSILAGGYEQYF

v_gene: TRBV28
j_gene: TRBJ1-1
CDR3aa: CASSLGTDTEAFF

v_gene: TRBV14
j_gene: TRBJ1-1
CDR3aa: CASSQDLARRAFF

v_gene: TRBV4-1
j_gene: TRBJ2-7
CDR3aa: CASSLNTGISYEQYF

v_gene: TRBV7-9
j_gene: TRBJ2-3
CDR3aa: CSSSPGQGPIRTDTQYF

v_gene: TRBV5-1
j_gene: TRBJ1-3
CDR3aa: CASSLGTGGNTIYF

v_gene: TRBV19
j_gene: TRBJ1-2
CDR3aa: CASRLGVGGYGYTF

v_gene: TRBV6-5
j_gene: TRBJ1-2
CDR3aa: CASSYSSLGGYTF

v_gene: TRBV7-6
j_gene: TRBJ1-1
CDR3aa: CASSPRVGGTEAFF

v_gene: TRBV27
j_gene: TRBJ1-2
CDR3aa: CASKGTGANYGYTF

v_gene: TRBV7-2
j_gene: TRBJ2-3
CDR3aa: CASSLDYTSTDTQYF

v_gene: TRBV2
j_gene: TRBJ1-4
CDR3aa: CASRVQGLANEKLFF

v_gene: TRBV19
j_gene: TRBJ1-2
CDR3aa: CASSIGGKSYGYTF

v_gene: TRBV11-2
j_gene: TRBJ1-1
CDR3aa: CASSGHRAGNTEAFF

v_gene: TRBV7-9
j_gene: TRBJ1-2
CDR3aa: CSSSLAGQRNYGYTF

v_gene: TRBV6-5
j_gene: TRBJ1-1
CDR3aa: CASSYSRLNTEAFF

v_gene: TRBV5-6
j_gene: TRBJ1-5
CDR3aa: CASSPQGAKGQPQHF

v_gene: TRBV11-3
j_gene: TRBJ2-7
CDR3aa: CASSLELGTRQYF

v_gene: TRBV7-6
j_gene: TRBJ2-2
CDR3aa: CASSSQYRGSGELFF

v_gene: TRBV4-3
j_gene: TRBJ2-1
CDR3aa: CASSQDWLAAHSYNEQFF

v_gene: TRBV10-3
j_gene: TRBJ2-2
CDR3aa: CAISEAGGDTGELFF

v_gene: TRBV6-6
j_gene: TRBJ1-4
CDR3aa: CASSYEQTLKLFF

v_gene: TRBV28
j_gene: TRBJ1-6
CDR3aa: CASSLEVTYNSPLHF

v_gene: TRBV28
j_gene: TRBJ2-1
CDR3aa: CASSPGRGTSYNEQFF

v_gene: TRBV7-9
j_gene: TRBJ2-3
CDR3aa: CASGHLGTSTDTQYF

v_gene: TRBV27
j_gene: TRBJ1-2
CDR3aa: CASSYTRDIRGGYTF

v_gene: TRBV7-3
j_gene: TRBJ2-3
CDR3aa: CASSLHGTSGSDTQYF

v_gene: TRBV29-1
j_gene: TRBJ1-3
CDR3aa: CSVGTTGSANTIYF

v_gene: TRBV9
j_gene: TRBJ2-1
CDR3aa: CASRGGTSGSYEQFF

v_gene: TRBV30
j_gene: TRBJ1-2
CDR3aa: CAWRGRGYTF

v_gene: TRBV5-4
j_gene: TRBJ2-1
CDR3aa: CASSLGGTLQGGNEQFF

v_gene: TRBV6-6
j_gene: TRBJ1-3
CDR3aa: CASSKQGSGNTIYF

v_gene: TRBV30
j_gene: TRBJ2-7
CDR3aa: CAWSVGVVNEQYF

v_gene: TRBV29-1
j_gene: TRBJ1-1
CDR3aa: CSVSPRLRLNTEAFF

v_gene: TRBV29-1
j_gene: TRBJ2-5
CDR3aa: CSGRQGRETQYF

v_gene: TRBV28
j_gene: TRBJ2-5
CDR3aa: CASSFPGSQETQYF

v_gene: TRBV9
j_gene: TRBJ2-2
CDR3aa: CASSVGGGNTGELFF

v_gene: TRBV27
j_gene: TRBJ1-1
CDR3aa: CASSLLAGATEAFF

v_gene: TRBV7-6
j_gene: TRBJ1-1
CDR3aa: CASSFEANTEAFF

v_gene: TRBV27
j_gene: TRBJ1-1
CDR3aa: CASSLDRATEAFF

v_gene: TRBV7-8
j_gene: TRBJ2-7
CDR3aa: CASSSSGTGGEQYF

v_gene: TRBV5-1
j_gene: TRBJ1-4
CDR3aa: CASSLASTGQKLFF

v_gene: TRBV19
j_gene: TRBJ1-2
CDR3aa: CASSTRQGLGYGYTF

v_gene: TRBV5-1
j_gene: TRBJ1-2
CDR3aa: CASSTGTGANYGYTF

v_gene: TRBV27
j_gene: TRBJ2-7
CDR3aa: CASRRDRGLYEQYF

v_gene: TRBV5-1
j_gene: TRBJ1-2
CDR3aa: CASSSIQNYGYTF

v_gene: TRBV7-2
j_gene: TRBJ2-7
CDR3aa: CASSPRTGLAENEQYF

v_gene: TRBV4-2
j_gene: TRBJ1-5
CDR3aa: CASSQDQRNQPQHF

v_gene: TRBV7-3
j_gene: TRBJ2-6
CDR3aa: CASSLKRKIDSGANVLTF